Below are 23 T cell receptor beta chains sequenced from a single sample in a study of blood T cell repertoires in COVID-19. The assay was immunoSEQ multiplex PCR, and TCRdb's table has in-frame clones only and misses some. In the table there are tens of thousands of clones, more than 60% of which are singletons. The sample was peripheral blood. The receptors shown here come from a human donor with active or convalescent COVID-19. The donor label of this sample is uncertain.

V is TRBV10-3 and J is TRBJ2-2; 11 nucleotides match TRBD2. The CDR3 totals 17 residues. J gave up 1 base and V 1 base, and 2 bases lay outside the gene matches. Germline-derived CDR1 and CDR2 are ENHRY and SYGVKD. The CDR3 DNA sequence: TGTGCCATCAGTGAGTATGGACTAGCGGGGAACACCGGGGAGCTGTTTTTT. Protein sequence: CAISEYGLAGNTGELFF.

The chain employs TRBV7-2 and TRBJ2-3; 7 bases are a match to TRBD2. The CDR3 loop spans 15 amino acids. V lost 5 bases to trimming and J lost 0 bases; unmatched junction nucleotides: 5. Germline V gene lookup returns CDR1 SGHTA and CDR2 FQGNSA. Written as DNA, the CDR3 is TGTGCCAGCAGCCCGCAAGCGGGAAGCACAGATACGCAGTATTTT. Its protein is CASSPQAGSTDTQYF. Combining the CDR3 with reference TRBV7-2 and TRBJ2-3 gives the whole variable domain GAGVSQSPSNKVTEKGKDVELRCDPISGHTALYWYRQSLGQGLEFLIYFQGNSAPDKSGLPSDRFSAERTGGSVSTLTIQRTQQEDSAVYLCASSPQAGSTDTQYFGPGTRLTVL.

V usage is TRBV5-1 and J usage is TRBJ2-3; a weak D match, TRBD2 (5 bases). V lost 6 bases and J 2 bases, leaving 28 bases between the germline ends. The germline V gene has CDR1 SGHRS and CDR2 YFSETQ. This CDR3 contains 19 residues. Here the CDR3 reads CASTPGRGTFVVPTDTQYF. The CDR3 DNA follows: TGCGCCAGCACCCCGGGTCGGGGAACCTTTGTGGTCCCCACAGATACGCAGTATTTT.

This clone was observed a few times. This same CDR3 is encoded by further DNA sequences in the sample. V and J are TRBV10-3 and TRBJ2-1; TRBD2 agrees at 9 bases. The germline V gene has CDR1 ENHRY and CDR2 SYGVKD. Unmatched junction bases numbered 8, after V lost 2 bases and J lost 6 bases. CDR3 length: 16 residues. DNA of the CDR3: TGTGCCATCAGTGAGCCATCGCGGGAGGGACGCAATGAGCAGTTCTTC. Translation gives CAISEPSREGRNEQFF.

The rearrangement uses TRBV11-2 and TRBJ1-5; D unclear. CDR3 length equals 14 residues. The germline gives CDR1 SGHAT, CDR2 FQNNGV. Trimming removed 5 bases from V and 5 bases from J, with 13 bases in between. The chain's CDR3 is CASSTGNGDQPQHF. The CDR3 DNA reads TGTGCCAGCAGCACCGGGAATGGGGATCAGCCCCAGCATTTT.

The V and J genes are TRBV18 and TRBJ2-7, with 8 bases lining up with TRBD2. V lost 3 bases to trimming and J lost 2 bases; unmatched junction nucleotides: 6. This CDR3 is 15 amino acids long. The germline V gene has CDR1 KGHSH and CDR2 LQKENI. The CDR3 reads CASSPVGTSTYEQYF. The CDR3 nucleotides read TGTGCCAGCTCACCGGTGGGGACTAGTACCTACGAGCAGTACTTC. Full variable domain (remainder filled in from reference TRBV18 and TRBJ2-7): NAGVMQNPRHLVRRRGQEARLRCSPMKGHSHVYWYRQLPEEGLKFMVYLQKENIIDESGMPKERFSAEFPKEGPSILRIQQVVRGDSAAYFCASSPVGTSTYEQYFGPGTRLTVT.

This chain uses TRBV11-3 with TRBJ2-1; 8 positions agree with TRBD2. V was clipped by 2 bases and J by 4 bases; unmatched bases: 4. Germline V gives CDR1 SGHNT, CDR2 YENEEA. The CDR3 runs to 15 residues. The CDR3 DNA is TGTGCCAGCAGCTTAACTAGCGGCTATTACAATGAGCAGTTCTTC. This codes for CASSLTSGYYNEQFF.

The genes are TRBV11-3 and TRBJ2-3; 14 bases are shared with TRBD2. Germline V gene lookup returns CDR1 SGHNT and CDR2 YENEEA. The V and J ends lost 5 bases and 15 bases, in that order; junction bases with no gene match: 4. The CDR3 sequence is 12 residues long. As DNA, the CDR3 is TGTGCCAGCAGCCAGACTAGCGGGAGGGTTTATTTT. It yields the protein CASSQTSGRVYF.

The chain carries TRBV5-1 and TRBJ2-5; no definite D call. V was shortened by 1 base and J by 1 base, with 11 bases between the two germline ends. The CDR3 sequence is 15 residues long. Germline assignment: CDR1 SGHRS and CDR2 YFSETQ. The CDR3 protein is CASSLFQASQETQYF. CDR3 bases: TGCGCCAGCAGCTTGTTTCAGGCCAGCCAAGAGACCCAGTACTTC.

This chain joins TRBV12-3 or TRBV12-4 and TRBJ1-5; no definite D call. There are 12 residues in the CDR3. V shed 5 bases and J shed 4 bases, with 6 bases lying between them. CDR3 sequence (DNA): TGTGCCAGCAGTCAGAGGAATCAGCCCCAGCATTTT. Its protein product is CASSQRNQPQHF.

The chain combines TRBV20-1 with TRBJ2-7; D unresolved. V was pared by 3 bases and J by 5 bases, with 20 bases between. The CDR3 has 15 residues. Germline lookup yields CDR1 DFQATT and CDR2 SNEGSKA (reference sequence). In DNA form, the CDR3 reads TGCAGTGCTAGTGGCCTGCAGGCCGAAAGGAACGAGCAGTACTTC. It encodes CSASGLQAERNEQYF.

J is TRBJ2-5 and V is TRBV5-1, with D possibly TRBD1 on 6 matching bases. The CDR3 contains 14 residues. Germline CDR1 and CDR2: SGHRS and YFSETQ. With 0 bases removed from V and 1 base from J, the gap between germline ends came to 7 bases. DNA of the CDR3: TGCGCCAGCAGCTTGGGGGGGCCCCAAGAGACCCAGTACTTC. This gives the protein CASSLGGPQETQYF.

This chain uses TRBV6-6 with TRBJ1-3, with no clear D. Between the trimmed V and J ends, which lost 7 bases and 1 base, there was a span of 11 bases. Germline V lookup: CDR1 MNHNY, CDR2 SVGAGI (reference sequence). CDR3 length: 14 residues. CDR3: CASTRAGSGNTIYF. CDR3 coding DNA: TGTGCCAGCACCCGAGCAGGTTCTGGAAACACCATATATTTT.

The chain is built from TRBV30 and TRBJ1-2; possible D gene TRBD1, 6 bases. Germline-derived CDR1 and CDR2 are GTSNPN and SVGIG (reference sequence). The CDR3 is 12 amino acids. Trimming pared 5 bases from V and 8 bases from J, leaving 15 bases between. CDR3 amino acids: CAWGIAGDGYTF. The CDR3 DNA reads as TGTGCCTGGGGGATCGCAGGGGACGGCTACACCTTC.

The chain joins TRBV7-7 to TRBJ2-7; 9 bases are shared with TRBD1. The V gene end was trimmed by 4 bases and the J gene end by 7 bases; junction bases not matched to a gene: 5. This CDR3 region has 13 residues. The germline V gene has CDR1 SSHAT and CDR2 FNYEAQ (reference sequence). CDR3 nucleotide sequence: TGTGCCAGCAGCTCGGACAGGGGAGGAGAGCAGTACTTC. The encoded protein is CASSSDRGGEQYF.

This clone was observed a handful of times. The rearrangement links TRBV12-5 to TRBJ1-1, with 8 bases that match TRBD1. The germline CDR1 and CDR2 sequences are LGHNT and FRNRAP. This CDR3 contains 16 residues. Losses at the gene ends were 0 bases for V and 2 bases for J; bases not matched to a gene: 5. Here the CDR3 DNA reads TGTGCTAGTGGTTTGGTATTAACAGGGGGAAACACTGAAGCTTTCTTT. Translating gives CASGLVLTGGNTEAFF.

This chain connects TRBV15 to TRBJ1-5; D gene ambiguous. Per germline, CDR1 LNHNV and CDR2 YYDKDF (reference sequence). This CDR3 is built from 14 residues. The V end lost 4 bases, the J end lost 0 bases, and 7 bases lay between the germline ends. The CDR3 DNA reads as TGTGCCACCAGCAACAGTTATAGCAATCAGCCCCAGCATTTT. Protein product: CATSNSYSNQPQHF. Together with reference TRBV15 and TRBJ1-5, the CDR3 gives the full variable domain: DAMVIQNPRYQVTQFGKPVTLSCSQTLNHNVMYWYQQKSSQAPKLLFHYYDKDFNNEADTPDNFQSRRPNTSFCFLDIRSPGLGDTAMYLCATSNSYSNQPQHFGDGTRLSIL.

This rearrangement joins TRBV27 to TRBJ2-5; 7 nucleotides line up with TRBD2. Germline V gives CDR1 MNHEY, CDR2 SMNVEV (reference sequence). The CDR3 extends over 15 amino acids. The J segment lost 3 bases and the V segment lost 6 bases, leaving 10 bases of the junction unmatched. CDR3 protein: CASSDLGAGEETQYF. CDR3 DNA: TGTGCCAGCAGCGACCTCGGGGCGGGAGAAGAGACCCAGTACTTC.

V and J are TRBV2 and TRBJ2-3; 12 nucleotides agree with TRBD1. Germline loops: CDR1 SNHLY, CDR2 FYNNEI. CDR3 size: 15 residues. The trim removed 4 bases at V and 4 bases at J, leaving 3 bases unmatched. The CDR3: CASSVGQGAADTQYF. The CDR3 DNA sequence: TGTGCCAGCAGTGTGGGACAGGGGGCGGCAGATACGCAGTATTTT.

The V call is TRBV27, the J call TRBJ2-1, with D possibly TRBD1 on 6 matching bases. The CDR3 covers 17 residues. V shed 0 bases and J shed 9 bases, with 21 bases lying between them. Per germline, CDR1 MNHEY and CDR2 SMNVEV (reference sequence). The CDR3 here is CASSLSPGQKPTSEQFF. CDR3 DNA sequence: TGTGCCAGCAGTTTATCCCCAGGACAGAAGCCGACCAGTGAGCAGTTCTTC.

The chain uses TRBV14 and TRBJ1-2, with D possibly matching TRBD1 (5 bases). The germline CDR1 and CDR2 sequences are SGHDN and FVKESK. The CDR3 length is 14 residues. V was pared by 5 bases and J by 2 bases, with 12 bases between. This CDR3 reads CASSYRQTNYGYTF. The DNA of the CDR3 is TGTGCCAGCAGCTACCGACAGACCAACTATGGCTACACCTTC.

V gene TRBV19 combines with J gene TRBJ2-1; TRBD2 aligns across 8 bases. The J segment lost 10 bases and the V segment lost 5 bases, leaving 13 bases of the junction unmatched. CDR3 length: 15 amino acids. Looked up from germline, CDR1 is LNHDA and CDR2 is SQIVND (reference sequence). The CDR3 sequence is CASSLRTSPQGEQFF. The CDR3 coding sequence is TGTGCCAGTAGTCTTCGGACTAGCCCCCAAGGGGAGCAGTTCTTC.

The V gene is TRBV9, the J gene TRBJ1-2; weak D call: TRBD1 (6 bases). The germline V gene has CDR1 SGDLS and CDR2 YYNGEE. Trimming shortened V by 4 bases and J by 8 bases, and 15 bases separated the two germline ends. The CDR3 runs 13 residues. The chain's CDR3 is CASSQLTGQGYTF. In DNA, the CDR3 is TGTGCCAGCAGCCAATTGACAGGTCAGGGCTACACCTTC.